The clone carrying this TCR beta chain was detected only once. What it binds is not known. The sample comes from a study of cytomegalovirus exposure and HLA in healthy donors. At the level of the study: Earlier sequencing of 150 million to 200 million T cells yielded 120 million or so unique TCR beta sequences. Early on, a data release was issued that held about 85 million unique TCRs from HLA-typed donors.

With 60 Vbeta and 13 Jbeta primers, the PCR was carried out. The data were produced by immunoSEQ multiplex PCR, yet TCRdb's version contains in-frame clones alone and is incomplete. This sample has roughly 150,000 clones, with roughly 87% found just once. V trimming: 5 bases; J trimming: 6 bases; junction bases outside the gene matches: 13. CDR3 length: 15 residues. Germline CDR1 SGHNT, CDR2 YENEEA. General study findings and limits: Other equally common chains were less clonally expanded than HLA-associated TCR beta chains, a later analysis showed.

V gene TRBV11-3 combines with J gene TRBJ2-7, with 7 bases that match TRBD1. The material sequenced was PBMCs. The source is a man aged 30 to 39 in good health and CMV-seropositive. The CDR3 is CASSQLGRGIGEQYF. The CDR3 DNA reads as TGTGCCAGCAGCCAGTTGGGCAGGGGGATCGGCGAGCAGTACTTC.